This T cell receptor (beta chain) was identified in a study of cytomegalovirus exposure and HLA in healthy donors. The study's findings and limits: According to a subsequent analysis, TCR clusters identified in the first cohort showed a tendency to co-occur across the roughly 130 validation repertoires. As confirmed in vitro, three CMV-associated chains were specific for CMV antigens.

Method: immunoSEQ multiplex PCR; TCRdb's copy keeps in-frame clones and lacks some. The repertoire has around 200,000 clones, about 86% of them found once; the top ten carry approximately 3%. To note about this clone: Its antigen remains unidentified.

CDR1 and CDR2 from the germline V gene are SQVTM and ANQGSEA. CDR3 length: 15 amino acids. Losses at the gene ends were 3 bases for V and 1 base for J; bases not matched to a gene: 5. The sample taken for sequencing was PBMCs. The V gene is TRBV29-1, the J gene TRBJ2-7; the match to TRBD1 covers 11 bases. This TCR came from a woman between 18 and 30 years old in good health and CMV-seropositive. Here the CDR3 DNA reads TGCAGCGTTGAGTTTCGGGACAGGGGGTCCTACGAGCAGTACTTC. Translated, it gives CSVEFRDRGSYEQYF.